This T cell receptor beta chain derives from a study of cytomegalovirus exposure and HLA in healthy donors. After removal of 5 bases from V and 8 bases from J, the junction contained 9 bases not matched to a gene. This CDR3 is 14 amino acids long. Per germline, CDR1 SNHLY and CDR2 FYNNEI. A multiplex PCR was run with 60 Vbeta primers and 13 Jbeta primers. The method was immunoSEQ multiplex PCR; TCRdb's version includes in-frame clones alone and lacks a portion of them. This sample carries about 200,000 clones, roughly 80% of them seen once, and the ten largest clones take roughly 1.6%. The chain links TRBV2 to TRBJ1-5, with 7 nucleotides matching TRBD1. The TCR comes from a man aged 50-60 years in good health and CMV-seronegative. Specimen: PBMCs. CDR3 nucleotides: TGTGCCAGCAGTCGTACAGGGGCCTTGGAGCCCCAGCATTTT. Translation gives CASSRTGALEPQHF.